The clone carrying this T cell receptor beta chain was counted only a few times. Using immunoSEQ multiplex PCR, the repertoire was profiled, and TCRdb retains in-frame clones only, with some absent. The data show 25,000 to 35,000 clones, more than 75% seen once. CDR1 MNHEY and CDR2 SVGAGI come from the germline V gene. V lost 2 bases, J lost 1 base, and 6 bases lay in between. The CDR3 extends over 15 amino acids. This sample was included in a study of T cell changes during pregnancy in multiple sclerosis. The material sequenced was CD4+ T cells from peripheral blood mononuclear cells, taken in the second trimester of pregnancy. The chain recombines TRBV6-5 with TRBJ1-6; D gene uncertain. The sequence was collected from a female donor in good health, enrolled as a control in a pregnancy study. CDR3 sequence: CASSYGRSYNSPLHF. The CDR3 DNA is TGTGCCAGCAGTTACGGCAGGTCCTATAATTCACCCCTCCACTTT.